Here is one T cell receptor (beta chain) with its context. Random-hexamer reverse transcription was applied to roughly 0.5 to 1 ug RNA. TCR beta CDR3 was amplified by immunoSEQ multiplex PCR. This amplification extended across 54 Vbeta and 13 Jbeta segments. TCRdb re-called the immunoSEQ multiplex PCR reads through MiXCR, storing one row per CDR3 protein. The sample holds some 160,000 distinct CDR3 sequences, approximately 94% seen once. This entry comes from a study of CD8 T cells in Susac syndrome. The specimen sequenced was CD4+ T cells from PBMCs. The clonotype comes from a human donor with Susac syndrome.

The CDR3 sequence: CATSRVQGNTGELFF. The CDR3 DNA reads as TGTGCCACCAGCAGAGTACAGGGGAACACCGGGGAGCTGTTTTTT. The chain has TRBV15 and TRBJ2-2, with a tentative D call TRBD1 (6 bases). Trimming removed 1 base from V and 1 base from J, with 7 bases in between. CDR1 and CDR2 from the germline V gene are LNHNV and YYDKDF (reference sequence). The CDR3 is made up of 15 amino acids.